What follows are 3 T cell receptor beta chains derived from one specimen sequenced in a study of tumor-infiltrating lymphocytes in oesophageal squamous cell carcinoma. TCRdb passed the PCR reads through MiXCR, listing each CDR3 protein once. This sample has under 15,000 distinct CDR3 sequences; 50% to 60% occur once, and the top ten carry 32%. The sequenced sample was esophageal tumor tissue. Receptor source: a female donor with esophageal squamous cell carcinoma.

This clonotype showed up just once. This chain joins TRBV7-3 and TRBJ2-7, with D unresolved. Trimming took 0 bases from V and 7 from J, leaving 13 bases between them. This CDR3 has 14 residues. From germline, CDR1 is SGHTA and CDR2 FQGTGA. CDR3 amino acids: CASSLTLSIHEQYF. The DNA of the CDR3 is TGTGCCAGCAGCTTAACGTTATCCATCCATGAGCAGTACTTC.

This clonotype was seen a handful of times. This likely comes from a read error, as the CDR3 has no conserved phenylalanine or tryptophan at its end. It is unclear where the CDR3 begins or ends on the DNA, so no DNA is shown, and the CDR3 is as TCRdb lists it. The genes are TRBV7-2 and TRBJ2-1; the table's TRBD1 call for D was not verified on the DNA. CDR1 is SGHTA, CDR2 FQGNSA, per germline. 16 amino acids form the CDR3, both terminal residues included. The CDR3 region is CASSPRTGLYEQYFGS.

J is TRBJ2-4 and V is TRBV7-3, with 7 bases that match TRBD2. The J call may not be correct, given that the DNA end is closer to TRBJ2-5. The germline CDR1 and CDR2 sequences are SGHTA and FQGTGA. This CDR3 contains 13 residues. This CDR3 reads CASSLGDYQTQYF. Here the CDR3 DNA reads TGTGCCAGCAGCTTAGGGGACTATCAGACCCAGTACTTC.